This entry features one T cell receptor (beta chain) sequence. Its antigen is not known. Germline CDR1 and CDR2: MDHEN and SYDVKM. CDR3 length: 15 residues. Trimming took off 7 bases at V and 2 bases at J, with 16 bases between the two ends. The entry originates in a study of shared clonotypes between healthy human individuals. Study context: CD4 naive and CD4 memory each took three plates per donor, while CD8 naive took two and CD8 memory one.

This table comes from immunoSEQ multiplex PCR, and its TCRdb copy is limited to in-frame clones, with some not included. The table lists over 2,000,000 clones, about 94% of them singletons. Study-wide findings and caveats: Clonotypes shared by all four donors outscored non-shared clonotypes in generation probability. Generally, naive subsets came out with larger estimated richness than memory subsets. The authors sampled blood alone, and tissue repertoires likely differ.

The naive CD8 population came from CD45RO-negative cells selected for CCR7, without terminally differentiated effector memory CD45RA+ cells. Sequencing used naive CD8+ T cells from PBMCs. The chain employs TRBV28 and TRBJ2-3; no clear D. The clonotype was recovered from a young man in good health. Some clones in this sample may be carry-over from other donors' samples. The CDR3 DNA sequence: TGTGCCAGCATAGGGTCGGGTTCATTCACAGATACGCAGTATTTT. Translated: CASIGSGSFTDTQYF. Drawing the rest from reference TRBV28 and TRBJ2-3, the complete variable domain is DVKVTQSSRYLVKRTGEKVFLECVQDMDHENMFWYRQDPGLGLRLIYFSYDVKMKEKGDIPEGYSVSREKKERFSLILESASTNQTSMYLCASIGSGSFTDTQYFGPGTRLTVL.